This T cell receptor (beta chain) was observed in a study of blood T cell repertoires in COVID-19. About the research overall: Samples came from the United States, Italy and Spain, spanning acute and convalescent COVID-19. T cells, B-cell-depleted T cells, or PBMCs provided the cDNA or gDNA that served as material.

The CDR3 has 15 residues. The germline V gene encodes CDR1 SGHTA and CDR2 FQGNSA. The V and J ends lost 8 bases and 5 bases respectively, with 21 bases between them. Enrolled during active infection, Seattle patients were then followed longitudinally. In the authors' methods: By means of reference gene primer amplification, nucleated cell counts were estimated. The table came from immunoSEQ multiplex PCR; TCRdb's copy has only in-frame clones and leaves some out. V, J and clone size were drawn from that table, and D and trimming were deduced from the DNA. The data hold 200,000 or so clones, with roughly 79% observed a single time.

Material for sequencing was peripheral blood. This clonotype was sampled from a woman aged 80 or over with COVID-19, enrolled during active disease. V gene TRBV7-2 combines with J gene TRBJ2-5; a possible D gene is TRBD2 (6 bases). Here the CDR3 reads CASRPAPARGETQYF. The CDR3 DNA follows: TGTGCCAGCCGTCCCGCCCCCGCGCGGGGTGAGACCCAGTACTTC.